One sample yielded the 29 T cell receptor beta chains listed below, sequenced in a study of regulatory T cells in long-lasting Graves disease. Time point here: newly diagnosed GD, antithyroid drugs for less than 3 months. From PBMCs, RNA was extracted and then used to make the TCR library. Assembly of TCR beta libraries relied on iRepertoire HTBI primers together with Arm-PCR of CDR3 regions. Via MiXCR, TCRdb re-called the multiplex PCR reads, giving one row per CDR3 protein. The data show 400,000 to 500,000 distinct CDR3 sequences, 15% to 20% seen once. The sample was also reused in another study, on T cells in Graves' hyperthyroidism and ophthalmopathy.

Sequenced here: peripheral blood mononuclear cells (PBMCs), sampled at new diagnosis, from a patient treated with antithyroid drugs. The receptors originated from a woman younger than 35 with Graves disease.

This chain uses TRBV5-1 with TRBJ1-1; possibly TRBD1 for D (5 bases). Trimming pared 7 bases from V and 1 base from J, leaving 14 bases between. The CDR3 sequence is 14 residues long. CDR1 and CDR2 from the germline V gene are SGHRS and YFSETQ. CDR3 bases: TGCGCCAGCTCCCCGGGGGTTGCGAACACTGAAGCTTTCTTT. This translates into CASSPGVANTEAFF.

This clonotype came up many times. The chain's CDR3 is CATSDERFGNEQFF. DNA for the CDR3: TGTGCCACCAGTGATGAACGATTTGGCAATGAGCAGTTCTTC. J is TRBJ2-1 and V is TRBV24-1, with no clear D. There are 14 residues in the CDR3. Between the trimmed V and J ends, which lost 3 bases and 6 bases, there was a span of 11 bases. Germline loops: CDR1 KGHDR, CDR2 SFDVKD.

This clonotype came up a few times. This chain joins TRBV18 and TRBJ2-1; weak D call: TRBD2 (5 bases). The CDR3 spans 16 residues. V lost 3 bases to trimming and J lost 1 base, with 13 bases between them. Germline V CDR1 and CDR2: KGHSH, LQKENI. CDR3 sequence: CASSPSPGSSYNEQFF. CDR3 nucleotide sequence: TGTGCCAGCTCACCCTCTCCGGGATCTTCCTACAATGAGCAGTTCTTC.

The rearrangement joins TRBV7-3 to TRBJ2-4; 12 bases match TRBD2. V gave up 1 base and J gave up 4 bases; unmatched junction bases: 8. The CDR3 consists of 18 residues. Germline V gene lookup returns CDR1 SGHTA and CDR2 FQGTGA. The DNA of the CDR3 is TGTGCCAGCAGCTTAAAGGGAAGGACTAGCGGGAAGAAAAACATTCAGTACTTC. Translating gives CASSLKGRTSGKKNIQYF.

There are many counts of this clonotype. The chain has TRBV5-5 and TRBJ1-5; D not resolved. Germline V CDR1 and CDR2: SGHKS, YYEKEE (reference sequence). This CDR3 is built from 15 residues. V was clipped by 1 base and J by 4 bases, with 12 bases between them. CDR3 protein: CASSLLQPSNQPQHF. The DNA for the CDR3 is TGTGCCAGCAGCTTGCTGCAGCCCTCGAATCAGCCCCAGCATTTT.

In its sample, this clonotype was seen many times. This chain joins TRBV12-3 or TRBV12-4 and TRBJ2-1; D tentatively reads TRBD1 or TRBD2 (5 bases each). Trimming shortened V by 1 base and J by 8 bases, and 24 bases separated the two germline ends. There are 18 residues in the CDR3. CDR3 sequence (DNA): TGTGCCAGCAGTTTAGTTCCCCTGGACGGGGCGGTACGCGATGAGCAGTTCTTC. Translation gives CASSLVPLDGAVRDEQFF.

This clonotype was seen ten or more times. The chain's CDR3 is CASSLVGSPDTQYF. CDR3 bases: TGTGCCAGCAGCTTAGTCGGGAGCCCAGATACGCAGTATTTT. The J gene is TRBJ2-3, the V gene TRBV11-2; weak D call: TRBD2 (6 bases). Germline CDR1 reads SGHAT; CDR2 reads FQNNGV. V was pared by 1 base and J by 4 bases, with 9 bases between. The CDR3 sequence is 14 residues long.

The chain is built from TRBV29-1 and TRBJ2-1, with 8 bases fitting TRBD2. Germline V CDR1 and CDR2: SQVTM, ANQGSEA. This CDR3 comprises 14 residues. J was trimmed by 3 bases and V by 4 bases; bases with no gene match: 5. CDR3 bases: TGCAGCGTTGCGGCGGGAGGTATCTACAATGAGCAGTTCTTC. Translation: CSVAAGGIYNEQFF.

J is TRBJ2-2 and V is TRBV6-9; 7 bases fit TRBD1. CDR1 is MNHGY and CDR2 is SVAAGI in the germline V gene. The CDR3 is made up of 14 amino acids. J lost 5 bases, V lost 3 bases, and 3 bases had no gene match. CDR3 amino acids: CASSYLTGTGELFF. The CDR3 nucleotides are TGTGCCAGCAGTTACCTGACAGGGACCGGGGAGCTGTTTTTT.

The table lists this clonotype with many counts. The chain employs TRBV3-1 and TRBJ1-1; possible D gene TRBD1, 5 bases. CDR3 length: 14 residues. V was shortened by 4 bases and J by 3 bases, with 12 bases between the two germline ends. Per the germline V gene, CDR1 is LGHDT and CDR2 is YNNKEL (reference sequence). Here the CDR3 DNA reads TGTGCCAGCAGCCTAACCGCGGGGGACACTGAAGCTTTCTTT. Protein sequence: CASSLTAGDTEAFF.

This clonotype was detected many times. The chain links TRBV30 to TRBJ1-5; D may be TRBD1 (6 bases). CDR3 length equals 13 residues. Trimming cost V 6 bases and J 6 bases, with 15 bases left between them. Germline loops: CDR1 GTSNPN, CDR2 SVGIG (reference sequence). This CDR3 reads CACQQGVGQPQHF. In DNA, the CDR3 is TGTGCCTGTCAACAGGGTGTCGGTCAGCCCCAGCATTTT.

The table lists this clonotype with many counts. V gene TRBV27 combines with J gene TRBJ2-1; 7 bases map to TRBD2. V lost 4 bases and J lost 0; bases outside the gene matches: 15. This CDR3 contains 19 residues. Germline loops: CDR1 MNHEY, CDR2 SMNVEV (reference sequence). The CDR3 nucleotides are TGTGCCAGCAGTTCCCCGGACGGGAGGTGGGGGGGCTCCTACAATGAGCAGTTCTTC. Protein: CASSSPDGRWGGSYNEQFF.

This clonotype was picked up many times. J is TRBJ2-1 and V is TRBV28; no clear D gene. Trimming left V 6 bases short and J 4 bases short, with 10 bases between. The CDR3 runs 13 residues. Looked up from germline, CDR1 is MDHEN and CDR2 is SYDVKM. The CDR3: CASSTVGYNEQFF. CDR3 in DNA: TGTGCCAGCAGCACGGTGGGATACAATGAGCAGTTCTTC.

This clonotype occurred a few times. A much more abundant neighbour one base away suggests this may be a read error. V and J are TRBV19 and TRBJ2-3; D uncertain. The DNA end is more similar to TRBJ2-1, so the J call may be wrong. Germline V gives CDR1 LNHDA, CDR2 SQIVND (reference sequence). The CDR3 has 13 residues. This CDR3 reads CASYGWGTNKQFF. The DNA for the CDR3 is TGTGCCAGTTATGGGTGGGGTACCAATAAGCAGTTCTTC.

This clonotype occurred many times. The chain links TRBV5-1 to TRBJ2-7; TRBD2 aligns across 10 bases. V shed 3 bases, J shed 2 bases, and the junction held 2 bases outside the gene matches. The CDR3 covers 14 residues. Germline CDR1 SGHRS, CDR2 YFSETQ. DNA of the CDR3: TGCGCCAGCAGCTGGGGACTAGCGACCTACGAGCAGTACTTC. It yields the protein CASSWGLATYEQYF.

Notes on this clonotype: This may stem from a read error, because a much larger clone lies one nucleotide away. The CDR3 nucleotides are TGTGCCAGCTCACCTATTCATACGAAGGAAAACATGCAGTACTTC. Its translation: CASSPIHTKENMQYF. V and J are TRBV18 and TRBJ2-4; unclear D gene. Germline V CDR1 and CDR2: KGHSH, LQKENI. This CDR3 contains 15 residues.

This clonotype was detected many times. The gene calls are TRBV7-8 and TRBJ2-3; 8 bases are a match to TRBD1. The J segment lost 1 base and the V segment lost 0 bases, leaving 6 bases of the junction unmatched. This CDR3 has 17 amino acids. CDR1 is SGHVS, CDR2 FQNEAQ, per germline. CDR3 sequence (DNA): TGTGCCAGCAGCTTAGCGCAGGGGGCGCAAGGCACAGATACGCAGTATTTT. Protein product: CASSLAQGAQGTDTQYF.

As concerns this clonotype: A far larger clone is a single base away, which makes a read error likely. CDR3 nucleotide sequence: TGTGCCAGCAGTTGGGGACTAGCGGGAGTCGATGAGCAGTACTTC. Translating gives CASSWGLAGVDEQYF. This chain connects TRBV11-2 to TRBJ2-7; 14 bases fit TRBD2. Germline CDR1 is SGHAT and CDR2 is FQNNGV. This CDR3 comprises 15 residues. Germline trimming cut 6 bases from V and 7 bases from J; bases unmatched to any gene: 8.

The CDR3 nucleotides are TGTGCCAGCAGTGAACCCGCTGGCACCCACACCGGGGAGCTGTTTTTT. Translated: CASSEPAGTHTGELFF. V is TRBV6-1 and J is TRBJ2-2; D not resolved. Trimming shortened V by 2 bases and J by 3 bases, and 13 bases separated the two germline ends. The CDR3 totals 16 residues. The germline gives CDR1 MNHNS, CDR2 SASEGT.

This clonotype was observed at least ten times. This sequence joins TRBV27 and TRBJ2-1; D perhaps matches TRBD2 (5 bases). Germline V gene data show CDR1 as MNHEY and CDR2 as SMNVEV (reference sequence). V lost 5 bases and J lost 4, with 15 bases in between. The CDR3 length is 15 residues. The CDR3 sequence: CASSIQRNKYNEQFF. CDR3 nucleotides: TGTGCCAGCAGTATTCAGCGGAACAAATACAATGAGCAGTTCTTC.

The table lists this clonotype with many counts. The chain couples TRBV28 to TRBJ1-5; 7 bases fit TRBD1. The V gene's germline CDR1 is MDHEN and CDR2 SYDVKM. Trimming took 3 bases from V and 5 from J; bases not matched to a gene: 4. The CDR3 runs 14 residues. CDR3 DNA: TGTGCCAGCAGTTTTACGGGACAGTATCAGCCCCAGCATTTT. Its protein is CASSFTGQYQPQHF.

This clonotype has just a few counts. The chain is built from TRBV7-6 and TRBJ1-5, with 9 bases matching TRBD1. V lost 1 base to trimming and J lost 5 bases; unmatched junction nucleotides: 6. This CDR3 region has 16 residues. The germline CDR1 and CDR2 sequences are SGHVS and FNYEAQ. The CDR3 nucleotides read TGTGCCAGCAGCTTAGGAGGGACAGGGAGATATCAGCCCCAGCATTTT. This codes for CASSLGGTGRYQPQHF.

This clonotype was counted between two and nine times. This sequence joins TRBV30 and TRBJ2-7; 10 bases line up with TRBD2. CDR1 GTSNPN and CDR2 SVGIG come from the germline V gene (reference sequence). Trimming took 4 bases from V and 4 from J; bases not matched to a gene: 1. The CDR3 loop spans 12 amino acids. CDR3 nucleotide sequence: TGTGCCTGGACTAGCGGGGGTTACGAGCAGTACTTC. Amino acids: CAWTSGGYEQYF.

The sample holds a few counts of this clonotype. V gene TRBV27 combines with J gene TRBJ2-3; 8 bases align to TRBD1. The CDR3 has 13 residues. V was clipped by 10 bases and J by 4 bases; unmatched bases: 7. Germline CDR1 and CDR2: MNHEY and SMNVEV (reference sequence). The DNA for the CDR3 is TGTGCCACCCAGGACAGGGAGGCAGATACGCAGTATTTT. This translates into CATQDREADTQYF.

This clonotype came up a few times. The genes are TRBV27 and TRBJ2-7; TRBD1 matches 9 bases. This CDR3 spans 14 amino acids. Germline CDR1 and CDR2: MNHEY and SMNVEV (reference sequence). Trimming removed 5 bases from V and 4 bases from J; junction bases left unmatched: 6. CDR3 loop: CASSLRTGEYEQYF. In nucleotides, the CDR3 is TGTGCCAGCAGTCTTCGGACAGGGGAATACGAGCAGTACTTC.

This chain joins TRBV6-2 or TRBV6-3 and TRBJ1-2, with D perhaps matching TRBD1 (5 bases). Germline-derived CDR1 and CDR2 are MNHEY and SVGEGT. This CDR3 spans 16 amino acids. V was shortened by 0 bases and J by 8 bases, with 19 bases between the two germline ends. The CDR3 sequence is CASSYSSQGRGSGYTF. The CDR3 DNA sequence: TGTGCCAGCAGTTACTCGAGCCAGGGAAGGGGCAGCGGCTACACCTTC.

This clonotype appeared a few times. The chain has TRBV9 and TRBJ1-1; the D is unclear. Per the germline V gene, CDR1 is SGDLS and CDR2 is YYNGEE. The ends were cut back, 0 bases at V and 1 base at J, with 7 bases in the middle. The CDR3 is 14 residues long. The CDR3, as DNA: TGTGCCAGCAGCGTAGGTCAGTCGAACACTGAAGCTTTCTTT. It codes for CASSVGQSNTEAFF.

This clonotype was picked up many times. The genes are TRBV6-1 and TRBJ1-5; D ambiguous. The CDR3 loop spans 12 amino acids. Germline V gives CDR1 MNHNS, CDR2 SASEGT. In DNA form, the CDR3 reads TGTGCTACTGGGTATAGCAATCAGCCCCAGCATTTT. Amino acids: CATGYSNQPQHF.

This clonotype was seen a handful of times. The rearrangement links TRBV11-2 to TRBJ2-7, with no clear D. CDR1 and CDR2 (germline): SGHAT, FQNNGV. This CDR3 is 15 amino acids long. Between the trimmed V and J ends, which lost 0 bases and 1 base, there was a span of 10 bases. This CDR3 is CASSLEERTSYEQYF. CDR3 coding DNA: TGTGCCAGCAGCTTAGAAGAGCGAACTTCCTACGAGCAGTACTTC.